This T cell receptor (beta chain) was sequenced in a study of blood T cells in healthy people across ages. The study's findings and limits: While age rose, TCR beta diversity per million T cells dropped in a roughly linear way.

Of note for this clonotype: Its antigen is currently unknown.

The CDR3 spans 15 residues. CDR1 and CDR2 from the germline V gene are ENHRY and SYGVKD. V was pared by 6 bases and J by 2 bases, with 5 bases of the junction left unmatched. The use of a sample-barcoded 5' primer and a J-beta primer mix characterized a second PCR of about 7 to 12 cycles. Researchers report that each sample yielded at least 3 million CDR3-containing paired-end reads. MiXCR, run by TCRdb on the 5' RACE reads, gives a single entry per CDR3 protein. Here the sample spans 450,000 to 700,000 distinct CDR3 sequences, 27% being singletons. The clonotype comes from a woman between 65 and 79 years old in good health. Sequenced sample: blood. The chain has TRBV10-3 and TRBJ2-3; 10 bases align to TRBD2. CDR3 in DNA: TGTGCCATCAGCGGGACTAGCGTATACACAGATACGCAGTATTTT. This sequence encodes CAISGTSVYTDTQYF.